The rows below give T cell receptor beta chains drawn from one sample of a study of T cells in Graves' hyperthyroidism and ophthalmopathy. TCRdb passed the multiplex PCR reads through MiXCR, listing each CDR3 protein once. This repertoire shows about 480,000 distinct CDR3 sequences, less than 25% found once; its top ten account for about 10%. Material for sequencing was blood. These receptors originate from a woman aged 30 to 39 with Graves' ophthalmopathy. The CDR3 runs from the conserved cysteine through the conserved F or W.

TRBV2 | CASRDSQGGQPQHF
TRBV3-1 | CASSKPHRGNTGELFF
TRBV27 | CASSHGPTGELFF
TRBV20-1 | CSVGNRGDGYTF
TRBV6-2/TRBV6-3 | CASSPLSLGGPQETQYF
TRBV11-1 | CASSLAGGGTNTEAFF
TRBV7-2 | CASSPRGGGQPQHF
TRBV3-1 | CASSQDLAGALDYGYTF
TRBV11-2 | CASSLQGFGYTF
TRBV28 | CASSSDLVGYEQYF
TRBV20-1 | CSAKDGGTYEQYF
TRBV12-3/TRBV12-4 | CASSSSPHEQYF
TRBV11-1 | CASSSTDRGLSSYEQYF
TRBV11-2 | CASSLGGFGEPQHF
TRBV24-1 | CATAGSESSGNTIYF
TRBV6-1 | CASSESPSTGVYEQYF
TRBV15 | CATSRDRGHTGIQPQHF
TRBV24-1 | CAAGTSGGGQETQYF
TRBV12-3/TRBV12-4 | CASSRMRTGGHGYTF
TRBV7-2 | CASRRSGGATGELFF
TRBV19 | CASSISSGAQETQYF
TRBV7-2 | CASSLGGYSNQPQHF
TRBV29-1 | CSVEPGSGEHTF
TRBV28 | CASGGTAIQDRGHF
TRBV6-1 | CASSPYGQGGGNTIYF
TRBV20-1 | CSARDLGRANYGYNF
TRBV12-3/TRBV12-4 | CASMDGGYEQYF